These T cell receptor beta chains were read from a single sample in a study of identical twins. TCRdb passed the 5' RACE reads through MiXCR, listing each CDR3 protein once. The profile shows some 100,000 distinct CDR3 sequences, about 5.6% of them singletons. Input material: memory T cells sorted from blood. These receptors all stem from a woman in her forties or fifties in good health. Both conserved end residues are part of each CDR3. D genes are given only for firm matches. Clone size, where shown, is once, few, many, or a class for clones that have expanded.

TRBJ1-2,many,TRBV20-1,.,TGCAGCTTTAGTGGGGCAGAGACCACCTATGGCTACACCTTC,CSFSGAETTYGYTF
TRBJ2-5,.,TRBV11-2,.,TGTGCCAGCAGCCCCCTAGGAACGCTGGAGACCCAGTACTTC,CASSPLGTLETQYF
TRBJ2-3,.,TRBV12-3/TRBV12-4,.,TGTGCCAGCAGTTTACTTAGCCCCCCCACAGATACGCAGTATTTT,CASSLLSPPTDTQYF
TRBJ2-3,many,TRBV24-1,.,TGTGCCACCAGTGATGCTACCGGGGATACGCAGTATTTT,CATSDATGDTQYF
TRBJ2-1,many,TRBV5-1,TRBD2,TGCGCCAGCTCAGCGGGAGTAAACAATGAGCAGTTCTTC,CASSAGVNNEQFF
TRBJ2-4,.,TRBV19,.,TGTGCCAGTACCGCCCTTGGAGGGGCCCAAAACATTCAGTACTTC,CASTALGGAQNIQYF
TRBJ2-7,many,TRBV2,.,TGTGCCAGCACTCTCTCCTACGAGCAGTACTTC,CASTLSYEQYF
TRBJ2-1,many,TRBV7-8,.,TGTGCCAGCAGCTTAGGAAGTTTAGCTAATGAGCAGTTCTTC,CASSLGSLANEQFF
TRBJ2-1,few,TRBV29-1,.,TGCAGCGCCAGGGAATTTAAAAATGAGCAGTTCTTC,CSAREFKNEQFF
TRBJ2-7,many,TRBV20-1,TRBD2,TGCAGTGCTAGAGCACCCAACAGCGGGAGTCCCTACGAGCAGTACTTC,CSARAPNSGSPYEQYF
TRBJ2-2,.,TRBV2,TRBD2,TGTGCCAGCGGTTCAGCAGGGAGGGGCACCGGGGAGCTGTTTTTT,CASGSAGRGTGELFF
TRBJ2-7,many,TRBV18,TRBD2,TGTGCCAGCTCACCAGGACTAGCGGGTGACGAGCAGTACTTC,CASSPGLAGDEQYF
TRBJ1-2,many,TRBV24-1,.,TGTGCCACCAGTGATGAAAGAGGGTGGCACGGCTACACCTTC,CATSDERGWHGYTF
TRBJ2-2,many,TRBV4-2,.,TGTGCCAGCAGCCCTCCAGTAGGGCCGAACACCGGGGAGCTGTTTTTT,CASSPPVGPNTGELFF
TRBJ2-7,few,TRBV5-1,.,TGCGCCAGCAGCTTGGACAAGGGGTTCGACGAGCAGTACTTC,CASSLDKGFDEQYF
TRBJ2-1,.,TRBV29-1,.,TGCAGCGTTGATGTCGTTAAAGAGCAGTTCTTC,CSVDVVKEQFF
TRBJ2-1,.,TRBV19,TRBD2,TGTGCCAGTAGTATCGCCGTGAGCGGGAGTTGGAATGAGCAGTTCTTC,CASSIAVSGSWNEQFF
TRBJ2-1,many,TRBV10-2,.,TGCGCCAGCAGTCAACTAGTCAATGAGCAGTTCTTC,CASSQLVNEQFF
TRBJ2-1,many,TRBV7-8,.,TGTGCCAGCAGCTTAGCGCAAGGACAGAGATACAATGAGCAGTTCTTC,CASSLAQGQRYNEQFF
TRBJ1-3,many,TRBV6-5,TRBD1,TGTGCCAGCAGGGGACAGGGACGAGGAAACACCATATATTTT,CASRGQGRGNTIYF
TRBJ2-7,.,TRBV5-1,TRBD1,TGCGCCAGCAACTCCGGGACAGGGTGGAACGAGCAGTACTTC,CASNSGTGWNEQYF
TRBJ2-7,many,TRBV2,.,TGTGCCAGCAGGTTCGGCTACGAGCAGTACTTC,CASRFGYEQYF